Listed below are T cell receptor beta chains from one sample, sequenced in a study of regulatory T cells in long-lasting Graves disease. TCRdb analysed the multiplex PCR reads with MiXCR anew, one entry per CDR3 protein. Counted here are nearly 350,000 distinct CDR3 sequences, about 20% occurring once; the ten biggest clones make up just under 30%. The source material was peripheral blood mononuclear cells (PBMCs), sampled when the disease was refractory, from a patient treated with antithyroid drugs. These receptors were taken from a female donor with Graves disease. Each CDR3 is given with its conserved first and last residue. Each record gives: CDR3 length, clone size, J gene, D gene, V gene, CDR3 DNA, CDR3 protein. A D gene is named only where the DNA matches it firmly. Expanded clones are given a class, and other clones once, few, many or no size at all.

cdr3_length: 14; clone_size: few; j_call: TRBJ1-6; d_call: TRBD1; v_call: TRBV3-1; cdr3_nt: TGTGCCAGCAGCTTCCGACAGGGTGGTTCAGCCCTCCACTTT; cdr3_aa: CASSFRQGGSALHF
cdr3_length: 14; clone_size: few; j_call: TRBJ1-5; d_call: -; v_call: TRBV19; cdr3_nt: TGTGCCAGTAGTGCTCTCTTTTTGAATCAGCCCCAGCATTTT; cdr3_aa: CASSALFLNQPQHF
cdr3_length: 15; clone_size: -; j_call: TRBJ1-2; d_call: TRBD1; v_call: TRBV2; cdr3_nt: TGTGCCAGCAGTGAAGTAACAGGGGCTAACTATGGCTACACCTTC; cdr3_aa: CASSEVTGANYGYTF
cdr3_length: 17; clone_size: few; j_call: TRBJ2-2; d_call: -; v_call: TRBV7-2; cdr3_nt: TGTGCCAGCAGCTTAGTTCCAGGGGCGGTCGGCACCGGGGAGCTGTTTTTT; cdr3_aa: CASSLVPGAVGTGELFF
cdr3_length: 14; clone_size: many; j_call: TRBJ1-5; d_call: -; v_call: TRBV6-5; cdr3_nt: TGTGCCAGCAGTTACTCCCCCAGCAATCAGCCCCAGCATTTT; cdr3_aa: CASSYSPSNQPQHF
cdr3_length: 15; clone_size: -; j_call: TRBJ2-6; d_call: TRBD1; v_call: TRBV12-3/TRBV12-4; cdr3_nt: TGTGCCAGCAGCCATCAGGGGGCTCTAGGCAACGTCCTGACTTTC; cdr3_aa: CASSHQGALGNVLTF
cdr3_length: 15; clone_size: -; j_call: TRBJ2-1; d_call: TRBD2; v_call: TRBV30; cdr3_nt: TGTGCCTGGAGTGTTGGGGCGGGGGTCGGCAATGAGCAGTTCTTC; cdr3_aa: CAWSVGAGVGNEQFF
cdr3_length: 15; clone_size: -; j_call: TRBJ2-2; d_call: -; v_call: TRBV7-3; cdr3_nt: TGTGCCAGCAGCTTAGGGGCTTCAAACACCGGGGAGCTGTTTTTT; cdr3_aa: CASSLGASNTGELFF
cdr3_length: 14; clone_size: many; j_call: TRBJ1-6; d_call: -; v_call: TRBV20-1; cdr3_nt: TGCAGTGCTCGGAGGGACGCCAGAAATTCACCCCTCCACTTT; cdr3_aa: CSARRDARNSPLHF
cdr3_length: 17; clone_size: many; j_call: TRBJ2-5; d_call: TRBD1; v_call: TRBV28; cdr3_nt: TGTGCCAGCAGTCCTTTTCGCCCGGGACAGTTTCGAGAGACCCAGTACTTC; cdr3_aa: CASSPFRPGQFRETQYF
cdr3_length: 15; clone_size: -; j_call: TRBJ1-2; d_call: -; v_call: TRBV28; cdr3_nt: TGTGCCAGCAGCCTATCGGGGGCGCTGGGCTATGGCTACACCTTC; cdr3_aa: CASSLSGALGYGYTF
cdr3_length: 15; clone_size: many; j_call: TRBJ1-5; d_call: -; v_call: TRBV2; cdr3_nt: TGTGCCAGCAGTGAAAGGGGCGGCGCTAGGCAGCCCCAGCATTTT; cdr3_aa: CASSERGGARQPQHF
cdr3_length: 18; clone_size: -; j_call: TRBJ2-5; d_call: TRBD1; v_call: TRBV7-9; cdr3_nt: TGTGCCAGCAGCTTAGTTAGCCACACCGGGGACAGCAAAGAGACCCAGTACTTC; cdr3_aa: CASSLVSHTGDSKETQYF
cdr3_length: 12; clone_size: -; j_call: TRBJ1-2; d_call: -; v_call: TRBV20-1; cdr3_nt: TGCAGTGCCCAGCCCTGGAACTATGGCTACACCTTC; cdr3_aa: CSAQPWNYGYTF
cdr3_length: 14; clone_size: -; j_call: TRBJ2-3; d_call: TRBD1; v_call: TRBV28; cdr3_nt: TGTGCCAGCAGTTCGGGACAGTTGCCAGATACGCAGTATTTT; cdr3_aa: CASSSGQLPDTQYF
cdr3_length: 17; clone_size: many; j_call: TRBJ2-7; d_call: TRBD2; v_call: TRBV7-9; cdr3_nt: TGTGCCAGCAGCTTAGGCCGGGACGGGCGGGAGAGCCACGAGCAGTACTTC; cdr3_aa: CASSLGRDGRESHEQYF
cdr3_length: 16; clone_size: -; j_call: TRBJ1-5; d_call: -; v_call: TRBV7-6; cdr3_nt: TGTGCCAGCAGCCCCCAATTAGCGGGGGTCGGTCAGCCCCAGCATTTT; cdr3_aa: CASSPQLAGVGQPQHF
cdr3_length: 15; clone_size: -; j_call: TRBJ1-1; d_call: -; v_call: TRBV5-4; cdr3_nt: TGTGCCAGCAGCCCCCTGGCAGGTGCGAACACTGAAGCTTTCTTT; cdr3_aa: CASSPLAGANTEAFF
cdr3_length: 14; clone_size: many; j_call: TRBJ2-7; d_call: -; v_call: TRBV28; cdr3_nt: TGTGCCAGCAGTTTACGGGAAAACACCTACGAGCAGTACTTC; cdr3_aa: CASSLRENTYEQYF
cdr3_length: 15; clone_size: -; j_call: TRBJ1-1; d_call: -; v_call: TRBV7-2; cdr3_nt: TGTGCCAGCAGCTTAGTAACACAGGGGAACACTGAAGCTTTCTTT; cdr3_aa: CASSLVTQGNTEAFF
cdr3_length: 13; clone_size: many; j_call: TRBJ1-1; d_call: -; v_call: TRBV6-1; cdr3_nt: TGTGCCAGCAGACTCAGGGAATCCACTGAAGCTTTCTTT; cdr3_aa: CASRLRESTEAFF
cdr3_length: 17; clone_size: -; j_call: TRBJ2-3; d_call: TRBD2; v_call: TRBV27; cdr3_nt: TGTGCCAGCACTTATAGGCCTAGCGGGAGCCCCACAGATACGCAGTATTTT; cdr3_aa: CASTYRPSGSPTDTQYF
cdr3_length: 14; clone_size: many; j_call: TRBJ1-4; d_call: -; v_call: TRBV27; cdr3_nt: TGTGCCAGCAGTTTGTCCCGCCGGAATGAAAAACTGTTTTTT; cdr3_aa: CASSLSRRNEKLFF
cdr3_length: 16; clone_size: many; j_call: TRBJ1-6; d_call: -; v_call: TRBV19; cdr3_nt: TGTGCCAGTGCGAGGAGGGTGGAAACCTATAATTCACCCCTCCACTTT; cdr3_aa: CASARRVETYNSPLHF
cdr3_length: 13; clone_size: many; j_call: TRBJ2-7; d_call: -; v_call: TRBV20-1; cdr3_nt: TGCAGTGCTAATCTTAGGACCGAAGGCGAGCAGTACTTC; cdr3_aa: CSANLRTEGEQYF
cdr3_length: 14; clone_size: few; j_call: TRBJ1-4; d_call: -; v_call: TRBV19; cdr3_nt: TGTGCCAGTAGTAGGGGGCAGTTTGGGGAAAAACTGTTTTTT; cdr3_aa: CASSRGQFGEKLFF
cdr3_length: 14; clone_size: many; j_call: TRBJ1-5; d_call: -; v_call: TRBV7-2; cdr3_nt: TGTGCCAGCAGCTTTCTGGATAGCAATCAGCCCCAGCATTTT; cdr3_aa: CASSFLDSNQPQHF